This TCR beta chain was found in a study of T-cell reconstitution after alpha-beta-depleted transplantation in children. Points from the study as a whole: T-cell counts and diversity were attributed mostly to newly produced T cells one year after transplant.

The authors prepared the TCRbeta library with unique molecular identifiers. TCRdb recomputed calls from the PCR reads with MiXCR, one row per CDR3 protein. In the table there are about 980,000 distinct CDR3 sequences, roughly 31% of which are singletons. Germline-derived CDR1 and CDR2 are SQVTM and ANQGSEA. Trimming pared 3 bases from V and 3 bases from J, leaving 14 bases between. The CDR3 totals 15 residues. A word on this clonotype: The antigen is undetermined.

The sequencing used PBMCs, mostly from graft donor cells, collected 360 days after TCRalphabeta/CD19-depleted stem cell transplant. The genes are TRBV29-1 and TRBJ2-2; TRBD2 is a possible D gene (6 bases). The receptor was derived from a boy under two years old who had a stem cell transplant for SCID, so the T cells may come from the graft donor. The CDR3 region is CSVEGGPWDTGELFF. CDR3 nucleotide sequence: TGCAGCGTTGAGGGGGGTCCCTGGGACACCGGGGAGCTGTTTTTT.